This passage covers 11 T cell receptor beta chains from one sample sequenced in a study of T cell clonotyping in hematopoietic cell transplantation. Produced via immunoSEQ multiplex PCR; TCRdb's table is partial and in-frame only. The sample records roughly 12,000 clones, about 91% being singletons. The sequencing input was peripheral blood mononuclear cells. The receptors shown here come from a woman aged 45-60 years in good health. Some clones in this sample may be carry-over from other donors' samples.

The chain employs TRBV7-2 and TRBJ1-1; D is perhaps TRBD1 (5 bases). The V and J ends lost 5 bases and 1 base respectively, with 14 bases between them. Germline CDR1 reads SGHTA; CDR2 reads FQGNSA. The CDR3 sequence is 15 residues long. The CDR3 here is CASSLTRDTNTEAFF. The CDR3 nucleotides are TGTGCCAGCAGCCTGACCAGGGATACGAACACTGAAGCTTTCTTT.

The chain carries TRBV1 and TRBJ2-6. TRBV1 is a known pseudogene. The CDR3 totals 18 residues. The CDR3 region is CTSSQDGGQCAGANVLTF. CDR3 nucleotides: TGCACCAGCAGCCAAGATGGGGGTCAGTGTGCTGGGGCCAACGTCCTGACTTTC.

The J gene is TRBJ1-2, the V gene TRBV5-6, with TRBD1 as a possible D gene (5 bases). The CDR3 length is 13 residues. Germline V gives CDR1 SGHDT, CDR2 YYEEEE. Trimming pared 0 bases from V and 8 bases from J, leaving 11 bases between. The CDR3 DNA sequence: TGTGCCAGCAGCTTGGGGGGCGGCGGGGGCTACACCTTC. It codes for CASSLGGGGGYTF.

The table lists this clone with a count of one. The V gene is TRBV4-3, the J gene TRBJ1-1, with D hard to call. Trimming cost V 4 bases and J 3 bases, with 15 bases left between them. In germline, CDR1 is LGHNA, CDR2 YSLEER. There are 15 residues in the CDR3. CDR3 in amino acids: CASSPRGGGYTEAFF. CDR3 DNA sequence: TGCGCCAGCAGCCCTCGGGGAGGCGGGTACACTGAAGCTTTCTTT.

J is TRBJ1-1 and V is TRBV11-3; 8 bases are shared with TRBD1. V trimming: 5 bases; J trimming: 6 bases; junction bases outside the gene matches: 11. This CDR3 comprises 15 residues. Germline CDR1 is SGHNT and CDR2 is YENEEA. The CDR3 protein is CASSPRLDRGAEAFF. The CDR3 DNA is TGTGCCAGCAGCCCCCGATTAGACAGGGGCGCTGAAGCTTTCTTT.

The rearrangement links TRBV4-1 to TRBJ2-4, with 10 bases fitting TRBD1. Unmatched junction bases numbered 9, after V lost 4 bases and J lost 9 bases. CDR1 is MGHRA, CDR2 YSYEKL, per germline. The CDR3 length is 15 residues. CDR3 bases: TGCGCCAGCAGCCCACCGGACAGGGGGATAACCATTCAGTACTTC. Translating it yields CASSPPDRGITIQYF.

The J gene is TRBJ1-2, the V gene TRBV29-1, with D perhaps matching TRBD1 (6 bases). CDR3 size: 14 residues. With 6 bases removed from V and 8 bases from J, the gap between germline ends came to 22 bases. Germline CDR1 reads SQVTM; CDR2 reads ANQGSEA. The DNA of the CDR3 is TGCAGCGTCCGCCCGGGGGGCGGGGAAGGGGGCTACACCTTC. As protein: CSVRPGGGEGGYTF.

The V gene is TRBV7-6, the J gene TRBJ1-1, with D possibly being TRBD1 (5 bases). Germline CDR1 reads SGHVS; CDR2 reads FNYEAQ. The CDR3 spans 15 residues. V lost 1 base, J lost 4 bases, and 13 bases lay in between. CDR3 bases: TGTGCCAGCAGCTTAGAGCGGGGACTGGGCACTGAAGCTTTCTTT. This encodes CASSLERGLGTEAFF.

The rearrangement links TRBV4-1 to TRBJ1-1; D gene ambiguous. V was shortened by 1 base and J by 1 base, with 4 bases between the two germline ends. The germline CDR1 and CDR2 sequences are MGHRA and YSYEKL. The CDR3 sequence is 13 residues long. The CDR3 reads CASSQGSNTEAFF. CDR3 DNA sequence: TGCGCCAGCAGCCAAGGGTCGAACACTGAAGCTTTCTTT.

V and J are TRBV6-5 and TRBJ1-2, with a possible D match to TRBD1 (6 bases). With 0 bases removed from V and 7 bases from J, the gap between germline ends came to 9 bases. Germline V gene sequence: CDR1 MNHEY, CDR2 SVGAGI. The CDR3 runs to 13 residues. CDR3 bases: TGTGCCAGCAGTTACTCGAACAGGGCTGGCTACACCTTC. Protein sequence: CASSYSNRAGYTF.

CDR3 sequence reads: CASSYGGGNTEAFF. The CDR3 nucleotides are TGTGCCAGCAGTTACGGGGGAGGCAACACTGAAGCTTTCTTT. The chain has TRBV6-6 and TRBJ1-1, with D possibly TRBD1 on 5 matching bases. CDR1 MNHNY and CDR2 SVGAGI come from the germline V gene (reference sequence). Deletions cut 2 bases from V and 2 bases from J, with 9 bases between. This CDR3 has 14 amino acids.